Shown below are 3 T cell receptor beta chains from a single sample sequenced in a study of PD-1 blockade in classical Hodgkin lymphoma. The time point denotes: newly diagnosed, previously untreated cHL patient sample. Here immunoSEQ multiplex PCR was the method, and the copy in TCRdb shows in-frame clones only, minus some. This sample has about 28,000 clones; approximately 93% occur once, and the top ten carry 3.8%. Material: peripheral blood mononuclear cells (PBMCs). These receptors all come from a human donor with classical Hodgkin lymphoma.

J is TRBJ2-5 and V is TRBV5-4; no definite D call. Germline lookup yields CDR1 SGHNT and CDR2 YYREEE (reference sequence). CDR3 length: 14 amino acids. Deletions cut 0 bases from V and 1 base from J, with 7 bases between. DNA for the CDR3: TGTGCCAGCAGCTTGGTGGGTATCCAAGAGACCCAGTACTTC. Translation gives CASSLVGIQETQYF.

This clone showed up just once. This rearrangement joins TRBV28 to TRBJ2-3; 8 bases align to TRBD1. The germline V gene encodes CDR1 MDHEN and CDR2 SYDVKM. J was trimmed by 3 bases and V by 5 bases; bases with no gene match: 7. The CDR3 has 15 amino acids. This CDR3 reads CASSRGRQGTDTQYF. In nucleotides, the CDR3 is TGTGCCAGCAGTCGGGGGCGACAGGGGACAGATACGCAGTATTTT.

The J gene is TRBJ2-3, the V gene TRBV10-3, with D unclear. This CDR3 comprises 15 residues. Trimming pared 0 bases from V and 0 bases from J, leaving 7 bases between. CDR1 and CDR2 (germline): ENHRY, SYGVKD. The CDR3 is CAISESLGSTDTQYF. CDR3 nucleotide sequence: TGTGCCATCAGTGAGTCGTTGGGGAGCACAGATACGCAGTATTTT.